This T cell receptor beta chain stems from a study of CD8+ T cells in alopecia areata. Overall study context: Tofacitinib continued for 6 to 18 months and was then withheld for 6 months. Study outcomes and limitations: Treatment with tofacitinib significantly lowered scalp clonality and reduced expanded CD8+ clones among the top 100. Normal scalp had lower clonality than lesional scalp, with alopecia totalis/universalis lesions showing this most strongly.

Treatment meaning: oral pan-JAK inhibitor, 5-10 mg twice daily. Peripheral blood and lesional scalp punch biopsies were taken from alopecia areata patients. Concerning this clone: The antigen is not known.

CDR3 length: 14 amino acids. The ends were cut back, 4 bases at V and 5 bases at J, with 15 bases in the middle. Germline V lookup: CDR1 SGHNT, CDR2 YYREEE (reference sequence). TCR sequencing used cDNA made by reverse transcription of extracted RNA. Libraries were prepared by immunoSEQ multiplex PCR; TCRdb keeps only in-frame clonotypes and omits some of them. The sample lists approximately 200,000 clones; 50% to 60% were seen once. The starting material was CD4+ T cells sorted from blood, obtained at week 4, from a patient treated with tofacitinib. The chain couples TRBV5-4 to TRBJ2-5; the D gene is possibly TRBD1 (6 bases). This clonotype originated in a human donor with alopecia areata. CDR3: CASSITGTKETQYF. For the CDR3, the DNA is TGTGCCAGCAGCATAACAGGGACCAAGGAGACCCAGTACTTC.